The entry that follows covers one T cell receptor (beta chain) sequence. Profiling relied on immunoSEQ multiplex PCR, and the TCRdb table lists in-frame clones only, not all of them. The data hold fewer than 90,000 clones, with approximately 86% observed a single time. This specimen comes from a study of T cell responses to AZD1222 COVID-19 vaccine. This CDR3 spans 12 amino acids. Germline-derived CDR1 and CDR2 are MNHEY and SVGAGI. Trimming pared 6 bases from V and 7 bases from J, leaving 12 bases between. This receptor was taken from an adult in good health. V gene TRBV6-5 combines with J gene TRBJ1-1; no clear D gene. The sequencing used peripheral blood, collected on day 0 of AZD1222 vaccination. CDR3 nucleotide sequence: TGTGCCAGCAGCCAAAGCGGGCTTGAAGCTTTCTTT. Its protein product is CASSQSGLEAFF.